What follows is one TCR beta chain and its context. Its antigen is not identified. Vbeta (60) and Jbeta (13) primers were used in the PCR. The assay was immunoSEQ multiplex PCR, and TCRdb's table has in-frame clones only and misses some. The table records about 190,000 clones, 79% of them present only once. Donors counted as nominally healthy when sampled, yet unrecorded immune exposures were likely. This CDR3 comprises 15 residues. Germline V gene data show CDR1 as SEHNR and CDR2 as FQNEAQ (reference sequence). Trimming stripped 1 base from V and 4 bases from J, with 11 bases between. This entry comes from a study of cytomegalovirus exposure and HLA in healthy donors. Study-level points and caveats: The Asian-associated ancestry cluster reportedly had fewer N-insertions than the roughly 670-donor mean in a later analysis. Researchers counted 164 TCR beta chains as cytomegalovirus-associated. Sequence variants that were highly shared formed a cluster that was likely a sequencing artifact.

This TCR was recovered from a woman younger than 30 in good health and CMV-seronegative. Specimen: PBMCs. This rearrangement joins TRBV7-9 to TRBJ1-5, with D perhaps matching TRBD1 (6 bases). The CDR3 sequence is CASSLVARGNQPQHF. The DNA of the CDR3 is TGTGCCAGCAGCTTAGTTGCCAGGGGTAATCAGCCCCAGCATTTT.